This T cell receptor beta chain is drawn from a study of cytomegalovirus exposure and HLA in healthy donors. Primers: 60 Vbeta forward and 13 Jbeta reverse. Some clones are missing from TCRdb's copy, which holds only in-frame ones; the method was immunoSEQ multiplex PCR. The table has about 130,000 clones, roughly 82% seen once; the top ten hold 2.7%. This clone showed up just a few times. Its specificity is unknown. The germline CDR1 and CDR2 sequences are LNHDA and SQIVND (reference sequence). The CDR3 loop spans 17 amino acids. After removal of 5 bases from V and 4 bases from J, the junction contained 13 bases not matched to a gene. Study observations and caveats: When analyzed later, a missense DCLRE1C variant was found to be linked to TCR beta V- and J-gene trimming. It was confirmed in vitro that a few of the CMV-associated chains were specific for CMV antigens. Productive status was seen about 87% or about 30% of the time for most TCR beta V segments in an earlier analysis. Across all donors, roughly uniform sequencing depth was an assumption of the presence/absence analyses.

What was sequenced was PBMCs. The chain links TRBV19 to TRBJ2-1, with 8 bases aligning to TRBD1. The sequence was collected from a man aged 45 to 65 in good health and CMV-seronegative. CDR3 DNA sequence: TGTGCCAGTAGTTGGGGTAAAGTAAGACAGGGGTACAATGAGCAGTTCTTC. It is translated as CASSWGKVRQGYNEQFF.